This entry concerns a single T cell receptor (beta chain). Its antigen is unidentified. The protocol was immunoSEQ multiplex PCR, while the TCRdb copy is restricted to in-frame clones and leaves out a portion. The sample has fewer than 850,000 clones, roughly 78% seen once. The data derive from a study of shared clonotypes between healthy human individuals. Study-wide findings and caveats: Large sequencing depth failed to make sorted-subset sequencing complete, rarefaction showed. Compared with clonotypes that all four donors shared, non-shared clonotypes had lower generation probabilities. Few donors restricted represented genetic and exposure-history diversity.

CDR1 and CDR2 from the germline V gene are MDHEN and SYDVKM. The CDR3 has 16 amino acids. V shed 6 bases and J shed 2 bases, with 17 bases lying between them. This rearrangement joins TRBV28 to TRBJ1-5; D perhaps matches TRBD1 (5 bases). This receptor was taken from a woman aged 25 to 45 in good health. The sample taken for sequencing was memory CD4+ T cells sorted from blood. Stated subset: CD45RA-negative fraction. The CDR3 here is CASRHTDTMGNQPQHF. CDR3 nucleotides: TGTGCCAGCAGACACACGGACACCATGGGCAATCAGCCCCAGCATTTT.